This T cell receptor beta chain was sequenced for a study of T cells expressing NK-cell markers. TCRdb derives one entry per CDR3 protein from the 5' RACE reads, leaving out DNA. This sample's clone table lists a few hundred thousand distinct CDR3 sequences. Source material: blood T cells: a sorted CD56 or NKG2C T cell subset, CD4+ or CD8+ T cells, or bulk PBMC T cells (not recorded which). The clonotype was recovered from a man between 18 and 69 years old in good health.

The CDR3 here is CASSLSPGLGEQFF. This chain connects TRBV27 to TRBJ2-1; the TRBD2 assignment by TCRdb is unverifiable without DNA. Germline V gene data show CDR1 as MNHEY and CDR2 as SMNVEV (reference sequence). There are 14 residues in the CDR3.